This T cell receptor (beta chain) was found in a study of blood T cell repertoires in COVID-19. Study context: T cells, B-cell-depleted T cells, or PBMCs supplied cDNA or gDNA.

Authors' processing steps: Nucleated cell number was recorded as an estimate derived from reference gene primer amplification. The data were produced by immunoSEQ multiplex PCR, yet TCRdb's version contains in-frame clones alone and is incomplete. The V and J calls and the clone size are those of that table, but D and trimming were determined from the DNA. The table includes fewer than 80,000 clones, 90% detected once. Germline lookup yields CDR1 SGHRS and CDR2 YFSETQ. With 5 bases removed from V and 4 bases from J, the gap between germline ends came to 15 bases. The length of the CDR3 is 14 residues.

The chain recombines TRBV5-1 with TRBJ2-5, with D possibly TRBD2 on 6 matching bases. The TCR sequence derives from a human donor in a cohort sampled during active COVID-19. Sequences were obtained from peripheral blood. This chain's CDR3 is CASSLAGLGETQYF. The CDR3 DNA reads TGCGCCAGCAGTCTGGCGGGACTGGGAGAGACCCAGTACTTC. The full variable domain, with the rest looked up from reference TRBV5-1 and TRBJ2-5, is KAGVTQTPRYLIKTRGQQVTLSCSPISGHRSVSWYQQTPGQGLQFLFEYFSETQRNKGNFPGRFSGRQFSNSRSEMNVSTLELGDSALYLCASSLAGLGETQYFGPGTRLLVL.